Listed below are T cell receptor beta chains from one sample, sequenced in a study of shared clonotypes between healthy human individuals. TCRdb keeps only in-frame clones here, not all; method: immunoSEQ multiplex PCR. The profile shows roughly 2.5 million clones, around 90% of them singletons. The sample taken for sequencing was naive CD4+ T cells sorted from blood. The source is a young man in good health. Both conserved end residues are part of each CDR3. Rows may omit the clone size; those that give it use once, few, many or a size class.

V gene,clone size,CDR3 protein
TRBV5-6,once,CASSSGTGGFSQPQHF
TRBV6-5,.,CASSPQGVLNSPLHF
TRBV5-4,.,CASSLAGSYEQYF
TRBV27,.,CASSLMAKGPAGELFF
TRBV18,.,CASSQGVMNTEAFF
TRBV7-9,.,CASSSLPGQGGGGELFF
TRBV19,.,CASSRLERYNEQFF
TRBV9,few,CASSVGGSNSPLHF
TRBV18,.,CASSRGGYSNQPQHF
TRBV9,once,CASSPTGPVATNEKLFF
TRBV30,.,CAWSSGSGIPETQYF
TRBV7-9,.,CASSPRTSGRKETQYF
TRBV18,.,CASSPMGRDYEQYF
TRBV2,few,CASSFDSYSNQPQHF
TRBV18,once,CASSPDGYEQYF
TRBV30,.,CAWSGSGDSEAFF
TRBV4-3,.,CASSQERRLAGGSSDTQYF
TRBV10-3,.,CATSGRADQPQHF
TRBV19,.,CASSTRLGGDTGELFF
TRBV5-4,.,CASSLGGDSNQPQHF
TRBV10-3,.,CAISPREPNHEQYF
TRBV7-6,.,CASSLSGNQPQHF
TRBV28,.,CASRLRGGIMQKLFF
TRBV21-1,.,CASSKETSGSTKETQYF
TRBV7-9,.,CASSTKEKLFF
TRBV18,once,CASSPPSSGGPSYEQYF
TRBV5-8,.,CASSFGTGGPDTQYF
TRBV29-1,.,CTHASDTGELFF
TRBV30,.,CAWSSQRKGLETQYF
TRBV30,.,CAWSLAGSYEQYF
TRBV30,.,CAWSGVYRGLTDTQYF
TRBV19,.,CASSISTGLSPNTEAFF
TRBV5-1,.,CASSYSTGNSYEQYF
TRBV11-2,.,CASSQGQGREKLFF
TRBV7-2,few,CASSFSGRGTGELFF
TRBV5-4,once,CASSRGGPTLTDTQYF
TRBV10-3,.,CAISESGPERETQYF
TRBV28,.,CASSPLSYEQYF
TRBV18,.,CASSPGQGAQYF
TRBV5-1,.,CASSLVASGGYNEQFF